This TCR beta chain is drawn from a study of control samples from healthy donors and cancer patients. The germline V gene encodes CDR1 SGHAT and CDR2 FQNNGV. The length of the CDR3 is 13 residues. V trimming: 5 bases; J trimming: 6 bases; junction bases outside the gene matches: 5. Clones were sequenced by immunoSEQ multiplex PCR, and TCRdb holds only the in-frame ones, with some missing. This sample has about 150,000 clones, with over 85% found just once. Material: blood. The TCR originated in a middle-aged man in good health. This sequence joins TRBV11-2 and TRBJ1-1, with 8 bases identical to TRBD1. CDR3 loop: CASSQSRGPEAFF. The CDR3 region has the DNA TGTGCCAGCAGCCAGAGCAGGGGGCCTGAAGCTTTCTTT.